The clone carrying this T cell receptor (beta chain) was recorded many times. Its antigen is unknown. These data are taken from a study of CD8 T cells in ankylosing spondylitis. In TCRdb, the 5' RACE reads were re-called with MiXCR into one record per CDR3 protein. The sample lists under 250,000 distinct CDR3 sequences; about 10% were seen once. Study-level findings and limits: One TCR beta motif, made up of several highly homologous variants, appeared characteristic of ankylosing spondylitis blood. Disease-linked clones reportedly showed significant enrichment in matched ankylosing spondylitis synovial fluid. Researchers report that disease-linked clones proved CD8+ and relatively rare in peripheral blood.

Germline CDR1 reads SEHNR; CDR2 reads FQNEAQ (reference sequence). Trimming removed 5 bases at V and 2 bases at J, with 13 bases between. This CDR3 is built from 14 residues. The origin of this receptor is a male donor with ankylosing spondylitis or in good health (not recorded which). The chain combines TRBV7-9 with TRBJ2-7; a weak D match, TRBD2 (5 bases). Sequences were obtained from blood, either unsorted or a sorted T cell fraction (not recorded which). The CDR3 loop reads CASSERGPAYEQYF. CDR3 coding DNA: TGTGCCAGCAGCGAACGAGGGCCGGCCTACGAGCAGTACTTC.